This T cell receptor beta chain was found in a study of Ad26.COV2.S vaccination and SARS-CoV-2 variants. Study background: Donor had been placed in the Ad26.COV2.S arm of the COV1001 trial. Administration of Ad26.COV2.S was intramuscular, either once or twice 56 days apart. Study results and limitations: The analyses of TCR breadth and depth may have understated the size of total T cell responses. Responses of spike-specific T cells (both CD8+ and CD4+) reportedly showed substantial breadth after vaccination.

The sample's treatment: roughly 20 received Ad26.COV2.S at low or high dose, single or two shots; roughly 5 received placebo; per-sample allocation not given. At day 63 after the first vaccine or placebo injection, samples were drawn. In regard to this clone: No antigen is known for it.

The method was immunoSEQ multiplex PCR; TCRdb's version includes in-frame clones alone and lacks a portion of them. The repertoire holds around 240,000 clones, with approximately 88% as singletons. Trimming took 4 bases from V and 4 from J, leaving 10 bases between them. The CDR3 spans 13 residues. The germline CDR1 and CDR2 sequences are MNHEY and SVGEGT. Here the sequenced sample was peripheral blood, taken in a trial of Ad26.COV2.S vaccine versus placebo. This TCR came from a person aged 18-60 years who received the Ad26.COV2.S COVID-19 vaccine or a placebo. This chain joins TRBV6-2 or TRBV6-3 and TRBJ1-2; no firm D call. CDR3 in DNA: TGTGCCAGCAGTTTAGGAGTCTTCTATGGCTACACCTTC. Translated: CASSLGVFYGYTF.